This T cell receptor beta chain appears in the sequencing data of a study of T cell changes during pregnancy in multiple sclerosis. Only in-frame clones appear in the TCRdb table, and some are missing; sequencing was by immunoSEQ multiplex PCR. The data contain about 44,000 clones, approximately 90% of them singletons. This specimen was CD4+ T cells from peripheral blood mononuclear cells, taken after pregnancy. The sequence was collected from a female donor with multiple sclerosis, enrolled in a pregnancy study.

CDR3 sequence: CASRLPGQPQHF. In nucleotides, the CDR3 is TGTGCCAGTAGGCTCCCAGGTCAGCCCCAGCATTTT. V gene TRBV19 combines with J gene TRBJ1-5; D unclear. V lost 6 bases and J lost 6, with 9 bases in between. Looked up from germline, CDR1 is LNHDA and CDR2 is SQIVND (reference sequence). This CDR3 contains 12 residues.